The T cell receptor beta chain under discussion was sequenced for a study of T cell responses to AZD1222 COVID-19 vaccine. Overall study findings and caveats: Reportedly, nearly half of unique spike TCRs recognized epitopes outside B.1.351/B.1.1.7 mutations. Every sample of the repertoires postdated the peak T cell response. CD4 TCRs covered the whole spike, strongest at regions 160-218 and 743-854.

TCRdb's table, derived via immunoSEQ multiplex PCR, lists solely in-frame clones and lacks some. Of 180,000 or so clones listed, around 89% are singletons. Trimming removed 0 bases at V and 6 bases at J, with 6 bases between. This CDR3 is 11 amino acids long. Per the germline V gene, CDR1 is GTSNPN and CDR2 is SVGIG (reference sequence). On this clone: What it binds is not known.

The clonotype originates from an adult who received the AZD1222 COVID-19 vaccine. Material: peripheral blood, obtained 28 days after the second AZD1222 dose. The chain has TRBV30 and TRBJ2-7; D gene unclear. CDR3 in amino acids: CAWSVGPEQYF. CDR3 DNA sequence: TGTGCCTGGAGTGTAGGGCCCGAGCAGTACTTC.